Listed below are T cell receptor beta chains from one sample, sequenced in a study of blood T cell repertoires in COVID-19. The data were produced by immunoSEQ multiplex PCR, yet TCRdb's version contains in-frame clones alone and is incomplete. The sample lists around 260,000 clones, approximately 86% seen once, with approximately 5.3% in the top ten. Source material: peripheral blood. The source of these receptors is a woman in her sixties with COVID-19, enrolled during active disease. Both conserved end residues are part of each CDR3. The D gene is left open where the match is weak. Clone size is not always given. Where it is, it says once, few, many or a class for expanded clones.

clone_size: few; j_call: TRBJ2-3; v_call: TRBV18; d_call: TRBD2; cdr3_aa: CASSQSLTSGNTDTQYF; cdr3_nt: TGTGCCAGCTCACAATCCCTGACTAGCGGGAATACAGATACGCAGTATTTT
clone_size: few; j_call: TRBJ1-2; v_call: TRBV6-5; d_call: NA; cdr3_aa: CATQGGGHHIGYTF; cdr3_nt: TGTGCCACCCAAGGTGGGGGACATCACATAGGCTACACCTTC
clone_size: NA; j_call: TRBJ2-7; v_call: TRBV3-1/TRBV3-2; d_call: TRBD2; cdr3_aa: CASSRAGTSGSYEQYF; cdr3_nt: TGTGCCAGCAGCCGGGCCGGGACTAGCGGGAGCTACGAGCAGTACTTC
clone_size: NA; j_call: TRBJ1-2; v_call: TRBV18; d_call: NA; cdr3_aa: CASSSQGIEGYTF; cdr3_nt: TGTGCCAGCTCATCTCAGGGGATTGAGGGCTACACCTTC
clone_size: NA; j_call: TRBJ1-5; v_call: TRBV6-5; d_call: TRBD1; cdr3_aa: CASSQGTGYQPQHF; cdr3_nt: TGTGCCAGCAGCCAAGGGACAGGTTATCAGCCCCAGCATTTT
clone_size: once; j_call: TRBJ2-7; v_call: TRBV30; d_call: TRBD1; cdr3_aa: CAWGTGGRAYEQYF; cdr3_nt: TGTGCCTGGGGGACAGGGGGCAGGGCATACGAGCAGTACTTC
clone_size: NA; j_call: TRBJ1-4; v_call: TRBV6-2/TRBV6-3; d_call: NA; cdr3_aa: CASSYPDSATNEKLFF; cdr3_nt: TGTGCCAGCAGTTACCCGGACAGTGCAACTAATGAAAAACTGTTTTTT
clone_size: NA; j_call: TRBJ2-7; v_call: TRBV6-2/TRBV6-3; d_call: NA; cdr3_aa: CASRPSGGTYEQYF; cdr3_nt: TGTGCCAGCAGGCCTTCGGGGGGCACATACGAGCAGTACTTC
clone_size: NA; j_call: TRBJ1-2; v_call: TRBV14; d_call: NA; cdr3_aa: CASSQVWHDGYTF; cdr3_nt: TGTGCCAGCAGCCAAGTGTGGCATGATGGCTACACCTTC
clone_size: NA; j_call: TRBJ2-7; v_call: TRBV6-5; d_call: NA; cdr3_aa: CASSRELDRAYEQYF; cdr3_nt: TGTGCCAGCAGCCGGGAATTGGACAGAGCCTACGAGCAGTACTTC
clone_size: NA; j_call: TRBJ1-1; v_call: TRBV5-4; d_call: NA; cdr3_aa: CASSFGGRGDTEAFF; cdr3_nt: TGTGCCAGCAGCTTTGGAGGGCGCGGGGACACTGAAGCTTTCTTT
clone_size: NA; j_call: TRBJ2-2; v_call: TRBV7-9; d_call: NA; cdr3_aa: CASSPTNTGELFF; cdr3_nt: TGTGCCAGCAGCCCAACTAACACCGGGGAGCTGTTTTTT
clone_size: few; j_call: TRBJ2-3; v_call: TRBV6-4; d_call: TRBD2; cdr3_aa: CASRRLAHKADTQYF; cdr3_nt: TGTGCCAGCCGGAGACTAGCTCATAAGGCGGATACGCAGTATTTT
clone_size: NA; j_call: TRBJ1-2; v_call: TRBV10-3; d_call: TRBD1; cdr3_aa: CAISGTEYGYTF; cdr3_nt: TGTGCCATCAGCGGGACAGAGTATGGCTACACCTTC
clone_size: NA; j_call: TRBJ1-2; v_call: TRBV7-2; d_call: NA; cdr3_aa: CASSRDKANYGYTF; cdr3_nt: TGTGCCAGCAGTAGGGACAAAGCAAACTATGGCTACACCTTC
clone_size: NA; j_call: TRBJ2-5; v_call: TRBV28; d_call: TRBD2; cdr3_aa: CASSSGLAGEGETQYF; cdr3_nt: TGTGCCAGCAGTAGTGGACTAGCGGGGGAGGGAGAGACCCAGTACTTC
clone_size: once; j_call: TRBJ1-4; v_call: TRBV11-2; d_call: NA; cdr3_aa: CASSLVRRTEKLFF; cdr3_nt: TGTGCCAGCAGCTTAGTTAGGAGAACTGAAAAACTGTTTTTT
clone_size: few; j_call: TRBJ1-6; v_call: TRBV5-4; d_call: TRBD1; cdr3_aa: CASSSRSGQNNSPLHF; cdr3_nt: TGTGCCAGCAGCTCCCGATCGGGACAGAATAATTCACCCCTCCACTTT
clone_size: NA; j_call: TRBJ2-7; v_call: TRBV27; d_call: NA; cdr3_aa: CASRQRPSSSYEQYF; cdr3_nt: TGTGCCAGCAGGCAGCGGCCCTCGAGCTCCTACGAGCAGTACTTC
clone_size: NA; j_call: TRBJ2-7; v_call: TRBV5-1; d_call: NA; cdr3_aa: CASSAAYEQYF; cdr3_nt: TGCGCCAGCAGCGCAGCCTACGAGCAGTACTTC
clone_size: once; j_call: TRBJ2-2; v_call: TRBV28; d_call: NA; cdr3_aa: CASSLLVRKTGELFF; cdr3_nt: TGTGCCAGCAGTCTACTAGTAAGGAAAACCGGGGAGCTGTTTTTT
clone_size: NA; j_call: TRBJ1-2; v_call: TRBV18; d_call: NA; cdr3_aa: CASSPDRHSNYGYTF; cdr3_nt: TGTGCCAGCTCACCGGATAGACATTCGAACTATGGCTACACCTTC
clone_size: NA; j_call: TRBJ2-3; v_call: TRBV30; d_call: NA; cdr3_aa: CAWRTPNTDTQYF; cdr3_nt: TGTGCCTGGAGGACACCGAACACAGATACGCAGTATTTT
clone_size: NA; j_call: TRBJ1-5; v_call: TRBV6-5; d_call: NA; cdr3_aa: CASSTTSGSGQPQHF; cdr3_nt: TGTGCCAGCAGCACCACGTCTGGTTCCGGTCAGCCCCAGCATTTT
clone_size: NA; j_call: TRBJ1-1; v_call: TRBV19; d_call: TRBD1; cdr3_aa: CASSPTDRSTEAFF; cdr3_nt: TGTGCCAGTAGTCCCACGGACAGGTCCACTGAAGCTTTCTTT
clone_size: NA; j_call: TRBJ2-5; v_call: TRBV29-1; d_call: NA; cdr3_aa: CSVVWAGAQDFQYF; cdr3_nt: TGCAGCGTTGTATGGGCAGGGGCCCAAGATTTCCAGTACTTC
clone_size: NA; j_call: TRBJ2-1; v_call: TRBV28; d_call: TRBD2; cdr3_aa: CASINLAGSFGNEQFF; cdr3_nt: TGTGCCAGCATCAACTTAGCGGGATCTTTTGGGAATGAGCAGTTCTTC
clone_size: NA; j_call: TRBJ1-5; v_call: TRBV19; d_call: NA; cdr3_aa: CASSLTVGGPQHF; cdr3_nt: TGTGCCAGTAGTTTGACAGTGGGAGGTCCCCAGCATTTT
clone_size: NA; j_call: TRBJ2-7; v_call: TRBV5-6; d_call: TRBD2; cdr3_aa: CASSQPGTSGRQYF; cdr3_nt: TGTGCCAGCAGCCAACCCGGGACTAGCGGGAGGCAGTACTTC
clone_size: once; j_call: TRBJ1-1; v_call: TRBV7-2; d_call: NA; cdr3_aa: CASSYNRVGGNTEAFF; cdr3_nt: TGTGCCAGCAGCTACAACAGGGTCGGCGGGAACACTGAAGCTTTCTTT
clone_size: NA; j_call: TRBJ1-5; v_call: TRBV28; d_call: NA; cdr3_aa: CASSLEGSRNQPQHF; cdr3_nt: TGTGCCAGCAGTTTGGAAGGGAGCCGCAATCAGCCCCAGCATTTT
clone_size: NA; j_call: TRBJ1-2; v_call: TRBV9; d_call: TRBD1; cdr3_aa: CAPLHRDRVNYGYTF; cdr3_nt: TGTGCCCCATTGCACCGGGACAGGGTTAACTATGGCTACACCTTC
clone_size: NA; j_call: TRBJ1-6; v_call: TRBV27; d_call: TRBD1; cdr3_aa: CASSLDRAGRSYNSPLHF; cdr3_nt: TGTGCCAGCAGTTTAGACAGGGCGGGAAGATCCTATAATTCACCCCTCCACTTT
clone_size: NA; j_call: TRBJ2-1; v_call: TRBV27; d_call: TRBD1; cdr3_aa: CASSPQTGFIGEQFF; cdr3_nt: TGTGCCAGCAGCCCTCAGACAGGGTTTATTGGTGAGCAGTTCTTC